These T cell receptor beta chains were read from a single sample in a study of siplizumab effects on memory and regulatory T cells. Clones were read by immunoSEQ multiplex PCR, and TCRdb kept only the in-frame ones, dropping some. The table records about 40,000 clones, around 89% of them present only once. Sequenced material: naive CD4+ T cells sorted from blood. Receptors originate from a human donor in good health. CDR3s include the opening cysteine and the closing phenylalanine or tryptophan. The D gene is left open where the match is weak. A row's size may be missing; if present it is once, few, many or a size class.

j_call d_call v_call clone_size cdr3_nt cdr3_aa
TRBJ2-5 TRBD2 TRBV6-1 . TGTGCCAGCAGGCGACTAGCGGGGGGTGGGGAGACCCAGTACTTC CASRRLAGGGETQYF
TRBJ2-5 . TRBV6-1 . TGTGCCAGCAATCGGAGGGCGGAGACCCAGTACTTC CASNRRAETQYF
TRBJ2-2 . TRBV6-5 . TGTGCCAGCCGGCGGGGCTTATACACCGGGGAGCTGTTTTTT CASRRGLYTGELFF
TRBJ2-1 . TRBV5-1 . TGCGCCAGCAGCTTGGACGACTACAATGAGCAGTTCTTC CASSLDDYNEQFF
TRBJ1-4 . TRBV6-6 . TGTGCCAGCAGCGAGGGGAGGGTGGCGAATGAAAAACTGTTTTTT CASSEGRVANEKLFF
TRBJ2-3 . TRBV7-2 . TGTGCCAGCAGCGCCATATTGGGAAATACGCAGTATTTT CASSAILGNTQYF
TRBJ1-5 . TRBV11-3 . TGTGCCAGCAGCTTAAACGGAATCAATCAGCCCCAGCATTTT CASSLNGINQPQHF
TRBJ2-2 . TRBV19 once TGTGCCAGTAGTCTTAGGGCTATGAACACCGGGGAGCTGTTTTTT CASSLRAMNTGELFF
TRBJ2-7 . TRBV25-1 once TGTGCCAGCAGTATAGCAGGGCGCGTACCCAGCGAGCAGTACTTC CASSIAGRVPSEQYF
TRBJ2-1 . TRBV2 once TGTGCCAGCAGTGGGTCACGGGACAATGAGCAGTTCTTC CASSGSRDNEQFF
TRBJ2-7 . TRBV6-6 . TGTGCCAGCAGTTACACCAACCCGGGACTTACCTACGAGCAGTACTTC CASSYTNPGLTYEQYF
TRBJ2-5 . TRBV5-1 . TGCGCCAGCAGCCCGGAGGCAGGGTATACCCAGTACTTC CASSPEAGYTQYF
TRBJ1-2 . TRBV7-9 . TGTGCCAGCAGTAAAACTCGTAGAGGGGCGGTCGACTATGGCTACACCTTC CASSKTRRGAVDYGYTF
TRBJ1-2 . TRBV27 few TGTGCCAGCAGTAGAGATGCCCTGGGAGACTATGGCTACACCTTC CASSRDALGDYGYTF
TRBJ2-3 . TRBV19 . TGTGCCAGTAGCGCTAGCGTTAGCACAGATACGCAGTATTTT CASSASVSTDTQYF
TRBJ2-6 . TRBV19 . TGTGCCAGCACAACCCTCAGCTCTGGGGCCAACGTCCTGACTTTC CASTTLSSGANVLTF
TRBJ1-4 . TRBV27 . TGTGCCAGCAGCTTACAGGGACCTAATGAAAAACTGTTTTTT CASSLQGPNEKLFF
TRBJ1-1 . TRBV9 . TGTGCCAGCACCGACGGTACTATTAGGGGGGAGGCTGAAGCTTTCTTT CASTDGTIRGEAEAFF
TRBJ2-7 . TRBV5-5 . TGTGCCAGCAGCCTGGGACACGTCCCCTACGAGCAGTACTTC CASSLGHVPYEQYF